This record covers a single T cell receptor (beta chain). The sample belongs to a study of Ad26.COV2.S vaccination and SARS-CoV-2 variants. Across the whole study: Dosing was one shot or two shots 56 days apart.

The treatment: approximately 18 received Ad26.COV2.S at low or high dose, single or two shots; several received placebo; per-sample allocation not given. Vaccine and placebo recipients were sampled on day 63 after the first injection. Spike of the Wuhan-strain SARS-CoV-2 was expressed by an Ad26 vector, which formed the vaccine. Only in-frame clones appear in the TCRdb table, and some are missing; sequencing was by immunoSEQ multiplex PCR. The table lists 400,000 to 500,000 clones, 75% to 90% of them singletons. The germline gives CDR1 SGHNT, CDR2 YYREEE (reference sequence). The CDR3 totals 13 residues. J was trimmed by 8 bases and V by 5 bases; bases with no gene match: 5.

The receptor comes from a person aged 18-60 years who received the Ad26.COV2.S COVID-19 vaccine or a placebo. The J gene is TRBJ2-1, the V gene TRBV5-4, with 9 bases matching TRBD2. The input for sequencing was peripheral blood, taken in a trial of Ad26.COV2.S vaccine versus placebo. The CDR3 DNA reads TGTGCCAGCAGTCCCTGGACTAGCGATGAGCAGTTCTTC. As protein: CASSPWTSDEQFF.